A single count supports the clone carrying this T cell receptor beta chain. What it binds is unknown. One end of the junction does not line up with germline, which may come from a read error. This sample is drawn from a study of shared clonotypes between healthy human individuals. The study, taken as a whole, reports: The represented genetic and exposure-history diversity was limited by the small number of donors.

Sorted-subset replicate PCR reactions contained 200 ng DNA, corresponding to some 29,000 T cell genomes. Per the study methods: Filtering was not the same, since immunoSEQ gave junction-only sequences without quality scores. The protocol was immunoSEQ multiplex PCR, while the TCRdb copy is restricted to in-frame clones and leaves out a portion. V and J calls and clone size are as listed in that table; D and trimming were resolved from the DNA. The repertoire consists of more than 2 million clones, with approximately 94% occurring once and the leading ten covering roughly 0.13%. Naive CD45RA+ and memory CD45RA-negative subsets were split from CD4+ cells. Per germline, CDR1 SGHTA and CDR2 FQGNSA. This CDR3 comprises 14 residues.

The rearrangement joins TRBV7-2 to TRBJ2-7, with 7 positions matching TRBD2. The receptor was derived from a man aged 18 to 30 in good health. Sequenced sample: naive CD4+ T cells sorted from blood. Stated subset: CD45RA+ positively selected. The CDR3 nucleotides are TGTGCCAGCAGCGTAGCGGGCATCTCCTACGAGCAGTACTTC. Its translation is CASSVAGISYEQYF.